The 19 T cell receptor beta chains reported below all come from one sample, sequenced in a study of T cell responses to AZD1222 COVID-19 vaccine. The method was immunoSEQ multiplex PCR; TCRdb's version includes in-frame clones alone and lacks a portion of them. The sample includes 130,000 to 150,000 clones, around 90% of them seen just once. Sample: peripheral blood, taken on day 0 of MenACWY control vaccination. Source of these receptors: an adult in good health.

This chain connects TRBV3-1 (or the pseudogene TRBV3-2) to TRBJ2-2; TRBD2 agrees at 8 bases. The V segment lost 4 bases and the J segment 3 bases; nucleotides outside the gene matches: 7. Germline V gives CDR1 LGHDT, CDR2 YNNKEL (reference sequence). This CDR3 contains 16 residues. In DNA form, the CDR3 reads TGTGCCAGCAGCCCGATGACCGGGGGGGACACCGGGGAGCTGTTTTTT. As protein: CASSPMTGGDTGELFF.

This clone has only a few counts. This chain links TRBV5-6 with TRBJ1-2; D might be TRBD1 (5 bases). V lost 1 base and J lost 6, with 7 bases in between. Germline V CDR1 and CDR2: SGHDT, YYEEEE. The CDR3 has 12 residues. CDR3 DNA: TGTGCCAGCAGCTTGCGGGGGGATGGCTACACCTTC. This codes for CASSLRGDGYTF.

V and J are TRBV7-2 and TRBJ1-2; no clear D. The CDR3 runs to 13 residues. Per the germline V gene, CDR1 is SGHTA and CDR2 is FQGNSA. V was shortened by 4 bases and J by 8 bases, with 14 bases between the two germline ends. CDR3 protein: CASSSPPGVGYTF. The CDR3 DNA follows: TGTGCCAGCAGCTCCCCCCCGGGAGTGGGCTACACCTTC. The variable domain in full, completed from reference TRBV7-2 and TRBJ1-2, reads GAGVSQSPSNKVTEKGKDVELRCDPISGHTALYWYRQSLGQGLEFLIYFQGNSAPDKSGLPSDRFSAERTGGSVSTLTIQRTQQEDSAVYLCASSSPPGVGYTFGSGTRLTVV.

The chain has TRBV6-4 and TRBJ2-2; the D is unclear. CDR1 and CDR2 from the germline V gene are MRHNA and SNTAGT. The CDR3 consists of 14 residues. Trimming pared 0 bases from V and 5 bases from J, leaving 7 bases between. The CDR3 is CASSDSYRTGELFF. The DNA of the CDR3 is TGTGCCAGCAGTGACTCCTATCGTACCGGGGAGCTGTTTTTT.

The rearrangement joins TRBV12-5 to TRBJ2-7; D is uncertain. Trimming took off 1 base at V and 1 base at J, with 5 bases between the two ends. This CDR3 spans 13 amino acids. CDR1 is LGHNT, CDR2 FRNRAP, per germline. CDR3 loop: CASGLAVSYEQYF. For the CDR3, the DNA is TGTGCTAGTGGTTTGGCTGTATCCTACGAGCAGTACTTC.

The CDR3 protein is CASSEAGPGLNYGYTF. CDR3 coding DNA: TGTGCCAGCAGTGAAGCGGGACCGGGGCTTAACTATGGCTACACCTTC. The V call is TRBV2, the J call TRBJ1-2, with D possibly being TRBD1 (5 bases). Between the trimmed V and J ends, which lost 0 bases and 1 base, there was a span of 12 bases. The CDR3 has 16 residues. Germline CDR1 SNHLY, CDR2 FYNNEI.

This clone was counted once. The V call is TRBV7-2, the J call TRBJ2-6, with D perhaps being TRBD1 or TRBD2 (5 bases each). The V end lost 4 bases, the J end lost 3 bases, and 16 bases lay between the germline ends. Germline V lookup: CDR1 SGHTA, CDR2 FQGNSA. The CDR3 is 17 amino acids. The DNA for the CDR3 is TGTGCCAGCAGCTCCCGAGGGGCCGGGTTTGGGGCCAACGTCCTGACTTTC. Translating gives CASSSRGAGFGANVLTF. The full variable domain, rest sourced from reference TRBV7-2 and TRBJ2-6, is GAGVSQSPSNKVTEKGKDVELRCDPISGHTALYWYRQSLGQGLEFLIYFQGNSAPDKSGLPSDRFSAERTGGSVSTLTIQRTQQEDSAVYLCASSSRGAGFGANVLTFGAGSRLTVL.

The J gene is TRBJ2-7, the V gene TRBV27; 8 nucleotides line up with TRBD1. The CDR3 spans 12 residues. Trimming took 9 bases from V and 5 from J; bases not matched to a gene: 6. Per the germline V gene, CDR1 is MNHEY and CDR2 is SMNVEV (reference sequence). CDR3 protein: CARGRQGNEQYF. The DNA for the CDR3 is TGTGCCAGGGGAAGACAGGGGAACGAGCAGTACTTC.

The chain employs TRBV18 and TRBJ1-1; 10 bases align to TRBD1. The germline gives CDR1 KGHSH, CDR2 LQKENI. Trimming took 3 bases from V and 4 from J; bases not matched to a gene: 8. The CDR3 spans 16 residues. The CDR3 loop reads CASSPPMGQGRTEAFF. CDR3 sequence (DNA): TGTGCCAGCTCACCTCCTATGGGACAGGGGCGCACTGAAGCTTTCTTT.

V gene TRBV4-1 combines with J gene TRBJ2-2; 12 nucleotides match TRBD2. The CDR3 runs to 18 residues. The germline V gene encodes CDR1 MGHRA and CDR2 YSYEKL. V trimming: 4 bases; J trimming: 4 bases; junction bases outside the gene matches: 10. DNA for the CDR3: TGCGCCAGCAGCCGGACTAGCGGGGCGAGCGTAGGCACCGGGGAGCTGTTTTTT. Translating gives CASSRTSGASVGTGELFF.

This clone was seen once. The chain carries TRBV28 and TRBJ1-6, with TRBD1 matching over 10 bases. CDR1 and CDR2 (germline): MDHEN, SYDVKM. V lost 5 bases and J lost 6; bases outside the gene matches: 1. The CDR3 runs 14 residues. CDR3 nucleotide sequence: TGTGCCAGCAGTAGGGACAGGGGTAATTCACCCCTCCACTTT. It specifies CASSRDRGNSPLHF.

The chain joins TRBV4-1 to TRBJ2-1, with D hard to call. This CDR3 region has 12 residues. CDR1 and CDR2 (germline): MGHRA, YSYEKL. Trimming removed 6 bases at V and 6 bases at J, with 9 bases between. The CDR3 sequence is CASSRLPNEQFF. The CDR3, as DNA: TGCGCCAGCAGTCGACTTCCCAATGAGCAGTTCTTC.

This clone has only one observation. This rearrangement joins TRBV7-3 to TRBJ2-1, with unresolved D. CDR1 is SGHTA and CDR2 is FQGTGA in the germline V gene. The V end was cut by 5 bases, the J end by 9 bases, with 17 bases between. The CDR3 is 14 amino acids. CDR3 nucleotides: TGTGCCAGCAGCCAGATATCGGTGGGCAGTGAGCAGTTCTTC. This codes for CASSQISVGSEQFF.

A note on this clone: At the DNA level, this CDR3 is encoded by other sequences in the same sample as well. The chain recombines TRBV5-1 with TRBJ1-1; maybe TRBD1 (5 bases). This CDR3 contains 13 residues. The ends were cut back, 0 bases at V and 5 bases at J, with 8 bases in the middle. Germline-derived CDR1 and CDR2 are SGHRS and YFSETQ. This CDR3 reads CASSLGGGTEAFF. Here the CDR3 DNA reads TGCGCCAGCAGCTTGGGTGGGGGGACTGAAGCTTTCTTT. Full variable domain (outside the CDR3, taken from reference TRBV5-1 and TRBJ1-1): KAGVTQTPRYLIKTRGQQVTLSCSPISGHRSVSWYQQTPGQGLQFLFEYFSETQRNKGNFPGRFSGRQFSNSRSEMNVSTLELGDSALYLCASSLGGGTEAFFGQGTRLTVV.

The V and J genes are TRBV6-5 and TRBJ1-1; possible D gene TRBD1, 6 bases. The germline CDR1 and CDR2 sequences are MNHEY and SVGAGI. This CDR3 spans 15 amino acids. V lost 6 bases, J lost 1 base, and 15 bases lay in between. The DNA for the CDR3 is TGTGCCAGCAGGGACAGATGGATGGCGAACACTGAAGCTTTCTTT. Translation: CASRDRWMANTEAFF.

The rearrangement links TRBV5-1 to TRBJ1-2; no definite D call. Germline loops: CDR1 SGHRS, CDR2 YFSETQ. V was cut by 5 bases and J by 4 bases, with 12 bases left in between. The CDR3 covers 13 residues. Here the CDR3 reads CASSADILYGYTF. DNA for the CDR3: TGCGCCAGCAGTGCCGACATTCTCTATGGCTACACCTTC.

The rearrangement joins TRBV9 to TRBJ2-7; D gene unclear. V was cut by 0 bases and J by 3 bases, with 13 bases left in between. Germline lookup yields CDR1 SGDLS and CDR2 YYNGEE. CDR3 length equals 15 residues. The CDR3 nucleotides are TGTGCCAGCAGCGTAGGGGATTCCCCCATCTACGAGCAGTACTTC. Its protein is CASSVGDSPIYEQYF.

V and J are TRBV5-8 and TRBJ2-2, with TRBD1 as a possible D gene (5 bases). The CDR3 sequence is 14 residues long. V was clipped by 0 bases and J by 5 bases, with 8 bases between them. The germline V gene has CDR1 SGHTS and CDR2 YDEGEE. CDR3 protein: CASSLVRVTGELFF. The CDR3 coding sequence is TGTGCCAGCAGCTTGGTCAGGGTGACCGGGGAGCTGTTTTTT.

This clone was found once. The chain is built from TRBV6-5 and TRBJ1-5, with 7 bases lining up with TRBD1. The trim removed 2 bases at V and 6 bases at J, leaving 1 base unmatched. The CDR3 contains 13 residues. The germline V gene has CDR1 MNHEY and CDR2 SVGAGI. The CDR3 bases are TGTGCCAGCAGTTACAGGGGGCTTCAGCCCCAGCATTTT. This translates into CASSYRGLQPQHF.